Listed below are T cell receptor delta chains from one sample, sequenced in a study of Vδ1+ human thymocytes. TCRdb ran CATT on the multiplex PCR reads. The sample carries 50,000 to 60,000 delta-chain clones, less than 15% recorded once. The specimen sequenced was Vdelta1+ gamma-delta thymocytes from the thymus. These receptor sequences come from a girl under two years old who had congenital heart surgery. The CDR3 runs from the conserved cysteine through the conserved F or W. A D gene is named only where the DNA matches it firmly. Expanded clones are given a class, and other clones once, few, many or no size at all.

>TRDJ1|NA|few|TRDV1
CALGAGRGTDKLIF
TGTGCTCTTGGGGCTGGTAGGGGCACCGATAAACTCATCTTT
>TRDJ1|NA|NA|TRDV1
CALGGHLSIWGRKRRYTDKLIF
TGTGCTCTTGGGGGACACCTATCTATCTGGGGCCGCAAGCGGAGATACACCGATAAACTCATCTTT
>TRDJ1|NA|NA|TRDV1
CALGEQDFLLVLGASDKLIF
TGTGCTCTTGGGGAGCAAGACTTCCTACTGGTGCTGGGGGCTTCCGATAAACTCATCTTT
>TRDJ1|NA|NA|TRDV1
CALGEWCRDPDKLIF
TGTGCTCTTGGGGAATGGTGCCGGGACCCCGATAAACTCATCTTT
>TRDJ1|NA|NA|TRDV1
CALGYASYLRYYTDKLIF
TGTGCTCTTGGGTACGCAAGTTATCTACGGTATTACACCGATAAACTCATCTTT
>TRDJ1|NA|NA|TRDV1
CALGERVGRQYTDKLIF
TGTGCTCTTGGGGAAAGAGTTGGCCGCCAGTACACCGATAAACTCATCTTT
>TRDJ1|NA|NA|TRDV1
CALGERRGRYTDKLIF
TGTGCTCTTGGGGAACGCAGGGGACGATACACCGATAAACTCATCTTT
>TRDJ1|TRDD3|NA|TRDV1
CALGDFFLGDNANDKLIF
TGTGCTCTTGGGGACTTTTTCCTGGGGGATAATGCCAACGATAAACTCATCTTT
>TRDJ1|TRDD3|NA|TRDV2
CACKGDTPFRSDSKLIF
TGTGCCTGTAAAGGGGATACGCCATTCCGGAGCGACAGTAAACTCATCTTT
>TRDJ1|TRDD3|NA|TRDV1
CALGYSGLAFVLGDTRSDKLIF
TGTGCTCTTGGGTACAGTGGGTTGGCCTTTGTACTGGGGGATACGCGATCCGATAAACTCATCTTT
>TRDJ1|NA|few|TRDV2
CACDRAHPNTDKLIF
TGTGCCTGTGACAGAGCCCACCCTAACACCGATAAACTCATCTTT
>TRDJ1|NA|few|TRAV29/DV5
CAASPQLPPILLQYTDKLIF
TGTGCAGCAAGCCCCCAACTTCCTCCAATACTGCTCCAGTACACCGATAAACTCATCTTT
>TRDJ1|TRDD3|few|TRDV1
CALGDHPFSDWGIHPDKLIF
TGTGCTCTTGGGGACCACCCCTTTTCCGACTGGGGGATACATCCCGATAAACTCATCTTT
>TRDJ1|NA|few|TRDV1
CALGEYIPPNHPDKLIF
TGTGCTCTTGGGGAATATATCCCCCCGAATCACCCCGATAAACTCATCTTT
>TRDJ1|NA|few|TRDV1
CALGEPTTDTSHPQGTDKLIF
TGTGCTCTTGGGGAACCGACCACTGATACGAGTCACCCTCAAGGTACCGATAAACTCATCTTT
>TRDJ1|TRDD2|NA|TRDV1
CALGEGRLPTCAGGTGLIF
TGTGCTCTTGGGGAAGGCCGCCTTCCTACATGTGCCGGGGGAACGGGGCTCATCTTT
>TRDJ1|NA|few|TRDV1
CALGERWPSSKRVGMGENGTDKLIF
TGTGCTCTTGGGGAAAGGTGGCCTTCCTCTAAACGAGTGGGGATGGGAGAAAACGGAACCGATAAACTCATCTTT
>TRDJ1|NA|NA|TRDV1
CALGERKAYRQLKLDKLIF
TGTGCTCTTGGGGAACGGAAGGCTTACCGGCAGCTAAAGCTCGATAAACTCATCTTT
>TRDJ1|NA|NA|TRDV1
CALGEKELIF
TGTGCTCTTGGGGAAAAGGAGCTCATCTTT
>TRDJ1|NA|NA|TRDV1
CALGERSYGGLTDKLIF
TGTGCTCTTGGGGAACGATCCTACGGGGGACTTACCGATAAACTCATCTTT
>TRDJ1|TRDD3|few|TRDV1
CALGEPPPFPYWGKLIF
TGTGCTCTTGGGGAACCCCCACCTTTCCCGTACTGGGGTAAACTCATCTTT
>TRDJ1|NA|NA|TRDV1
CALGSPFLTGTPSRSGDKLIF
TGTGCTCTTGGGTCCCCTTTCCTAACTGGGACCCCCAGCCGGTCGGGCGATAAACTCATCTTT
>TRDJ1|NA|once|TRDV1
CALGEPTWPSYISWGINVKLIF
TGTGCTCTTGGGGAACCGACGTGGCCTTCCTACATCTCCTGGGGGATAAATGTAAAACTCATCTTT
>TRDJ1|NA|NA|TRDV1
CALGEWNPRDWGTDKLIF
TGTGCTCTTGGGGAATGGAATCCTCGGGATTGGGGTACCGATAAACTCATCTTT
>TRDJ1|TRDD3|few|TRDV1
CALGDYPYDTGGHRVADKLIF
TGTGCTCTTGGGGATTACCCCTACGATACTGGGGGCCACAGGGTTGCCGATAAACTCATCTTT
>TRDJ1|TRDD3|NA|TRDV1
CALGELVYRLLGDYTYGDKLIF
TGTGCTCTTGGGGAACTAGTATATCGCTTACTGGGGGATTACACCTACGGCGATAAACTCATCTTT
>TRDJ1|TRDD3|few|TRDV1
CALGRGLPRGLGDTGDKLIF
TGTGCTCTTGGGCGAGGCCTTCCTAGAGGGCTGGGGGATACCGGCGATAAACTCATCTTT
>TRDJ1|TRDD2|NA|TRDV1
CALGKGRPSYLVDKLIF
TGTGCTCTTGGGAAAGGTAGGCCTTCCTACCTTGTGGATAAACTCATCTTT
>TRDJ1|TRDD3|few|TRAV29/DV5
CAASEGDIPTLVLGDTYLYTDKLIF
TGTGCAGCAAGCGAGGGGGATATTCCCACCCTAGTACTGGGGGATACCTACTTGTACACCGATAAACTCATCTTT
>TRDJ1|TRDD3|few|TRDV1
CALGELTGWGPTDKLIF
TGTGCTCTTGGGGAGCTTACGGGCTGGGGGCCTACCGATAAACTCATCTTT
>TRDJ1|NA|few|TRDV1
CALGERPSDKGGPAGGDKLIF
TGTGCTCTTGGGGAACGTCCTTCCGATAAGGGAGGTCCGGCGGGCGGCGATAAACTCATCTTT
>TRDJ1|NA|NA|TRDV1
CALGGRWAMESLVYTDKLIF
TGTGCTCTTGGGGGCAGGTGGGCCATGGAGTCCCTCGTGTACACCGATAAACTCATCTTT
>TRDJ1|TRDD3|NA|TRDV1
CALGELGPSLDLTGGYSTRYTDKLIF
TGTGCTCTTGGGGAACTCGGTCCTTCCCTAGACCTTACTGGGGGATACTCGACTCGGTACACCGATAAACTCATCTTT
>TRDJ1|NA|NA|TRDV1
CALGEPSISTGRGIDKLIF
TGTGCTCTTGGGGAACCCTCCATTTCCACAGGGAGGGGCATCGATAAACTCATCTTT
>TRDJ1|TRDD3|NA|TRDV1
CALGFQRLLYTGGFEVTDKLIF
TGTGCTCTTGGGTTTCAGAGGCTTCTCTACACAGGGGGATTCGAGGTAACCGATAAACTCATCTTT
>TRDJ1|NA|once|TRDV1
CALGELGTRLYTDKLIF
TGTGCTCTTGGGGAACTAGGGACACGATTGTACACCGATAAACTCATCTTT
>TRDJ1|NA|NA|TRDV1
CALGEELPILWGPQGDDKLIF
TGTGCTCTTGGGGAAGAACTTCCTATCCTCTGGGGACCACAAGGGGACGATAAACTCATCTTT
>TRDJ1|TRDD3|few|TRDV1
CALGEHQLGDTRQGTDKLIF
TGTGCTCTTGGGGAACACCAACTGGGGGATACGCGGCAGGGGACCGATAAACTCATCTTT
>TRDJ1|TRDD3|NA|TRDV1
CALGELLSIGGLRPPTDKLIF
TGTGCTCTTGGGGAACTTCTAAGCATTGGGGGATTGCGTCCCCCCACCGATAAACTCATCTTT